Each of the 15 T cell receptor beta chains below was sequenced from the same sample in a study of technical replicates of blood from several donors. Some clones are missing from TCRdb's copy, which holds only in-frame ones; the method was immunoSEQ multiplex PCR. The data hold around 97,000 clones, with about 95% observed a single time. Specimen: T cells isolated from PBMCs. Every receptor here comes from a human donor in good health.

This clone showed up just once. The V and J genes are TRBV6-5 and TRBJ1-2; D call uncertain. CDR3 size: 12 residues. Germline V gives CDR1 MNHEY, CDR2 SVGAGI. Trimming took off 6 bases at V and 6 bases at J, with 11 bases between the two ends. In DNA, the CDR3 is TGTGCCAGCAGAAAGCCCATGCATGGCTACACCTTC. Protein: CASRKPMHGYTF.

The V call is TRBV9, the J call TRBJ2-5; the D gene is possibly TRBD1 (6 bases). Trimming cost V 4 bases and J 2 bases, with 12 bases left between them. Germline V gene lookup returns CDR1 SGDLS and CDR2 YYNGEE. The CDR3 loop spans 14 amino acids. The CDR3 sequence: CASSPGQIQETQYF. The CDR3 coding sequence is TGTGCCAGCAGCCCAGGACAGATACAAGAGACCCAGTACTTC. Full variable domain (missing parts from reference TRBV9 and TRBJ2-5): DSGVTQTPKHLITATGQRVTLRCSPRSGDLSVYWYQQSLDQGLQFLIQYYNGEERAKGNILERFSAQQFPDLHSELNLSSLELGDSALYFCASSPGQIQETQYFGPGTRLLVL.

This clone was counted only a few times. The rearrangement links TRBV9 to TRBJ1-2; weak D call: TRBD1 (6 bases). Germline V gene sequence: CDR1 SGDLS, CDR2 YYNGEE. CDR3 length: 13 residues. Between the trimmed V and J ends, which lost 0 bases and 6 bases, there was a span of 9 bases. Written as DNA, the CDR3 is TGTGCCAGCAGCGTAGGATGGGACAATGGCTACACCTTC. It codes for CASSVGWDNGYTF.

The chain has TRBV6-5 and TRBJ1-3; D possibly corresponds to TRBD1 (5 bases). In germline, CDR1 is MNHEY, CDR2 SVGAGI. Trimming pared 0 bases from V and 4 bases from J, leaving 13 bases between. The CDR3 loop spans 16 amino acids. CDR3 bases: TGTGCCAGCAGTTACTCTGGGTCGGGGGACGGAAACACCATATATTTT. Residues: CASSYSGSGDGNTIYF.

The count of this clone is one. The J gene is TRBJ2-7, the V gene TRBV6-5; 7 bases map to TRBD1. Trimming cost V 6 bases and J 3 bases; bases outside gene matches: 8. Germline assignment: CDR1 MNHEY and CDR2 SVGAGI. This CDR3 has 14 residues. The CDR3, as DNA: TGTGCCAGCAGAGTACAGGGGAGCTACTACGAGCAGTACTTC. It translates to CASRVQGSYYEQYF.

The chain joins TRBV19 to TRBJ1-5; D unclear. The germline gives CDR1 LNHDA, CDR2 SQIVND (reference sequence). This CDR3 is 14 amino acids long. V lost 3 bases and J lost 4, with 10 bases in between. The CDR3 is CASSIGHQNQPQHF. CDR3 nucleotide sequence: TGTGCCAGTAGTATTGGGCACCAAAATCAGCCCCAGCATTTT.

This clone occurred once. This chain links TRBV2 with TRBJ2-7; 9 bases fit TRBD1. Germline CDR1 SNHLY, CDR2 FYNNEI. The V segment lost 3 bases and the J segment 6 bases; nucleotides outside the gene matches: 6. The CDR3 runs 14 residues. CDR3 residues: CASSERTGAVEQYF. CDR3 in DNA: TGTGCCAGCAGTGAGAGGACAGGGGCCGTCGAGCAGTACTTC. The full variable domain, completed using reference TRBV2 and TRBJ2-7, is EPEVTQTPSHQVTQMGQEVILRCVPISNHLYFYWYRQILGQKVEFLVSFYNNEISEKSEIFDDQFSVERPDGSNFTLKIRSTKLEDSAMYFCASSERTGAVEQYFGPGTRLTVT.

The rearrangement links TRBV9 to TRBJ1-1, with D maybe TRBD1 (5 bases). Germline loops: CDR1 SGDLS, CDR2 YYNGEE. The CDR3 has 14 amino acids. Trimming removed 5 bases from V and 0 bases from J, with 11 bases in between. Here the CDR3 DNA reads TGTGCCAGCAGGCCTCCCAGGGTGAACACTGAAGCTTTCTTT. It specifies CASRPPRVNTEAFF.

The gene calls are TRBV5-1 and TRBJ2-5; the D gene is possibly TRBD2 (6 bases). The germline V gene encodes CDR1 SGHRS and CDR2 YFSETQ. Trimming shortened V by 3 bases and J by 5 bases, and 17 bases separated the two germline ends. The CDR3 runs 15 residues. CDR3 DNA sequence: TGCGCCAGCAGCTGGACGCGGGGCACGTCGGAGACCCAGTACTTC. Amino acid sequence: CASSWTRGTSETQYF.

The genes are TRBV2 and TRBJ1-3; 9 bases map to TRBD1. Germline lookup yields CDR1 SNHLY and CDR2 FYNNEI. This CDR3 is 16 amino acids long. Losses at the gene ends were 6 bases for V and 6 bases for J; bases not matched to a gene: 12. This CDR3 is CASRPLFGTGPNTIYF. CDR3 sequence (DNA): TGTGCCAGCAGGCCTTTATTTGGGACAGGGCCAAACACCATATATTTT.

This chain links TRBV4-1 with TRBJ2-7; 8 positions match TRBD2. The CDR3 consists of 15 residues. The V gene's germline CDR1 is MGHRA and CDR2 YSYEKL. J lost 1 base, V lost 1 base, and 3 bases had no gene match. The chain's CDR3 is CASSQVPSGSYEQYF. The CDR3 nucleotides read TGCGCCAGCAGCCAAGTTCCTAGCGGGTCCTACGAGCAGTACTTC.

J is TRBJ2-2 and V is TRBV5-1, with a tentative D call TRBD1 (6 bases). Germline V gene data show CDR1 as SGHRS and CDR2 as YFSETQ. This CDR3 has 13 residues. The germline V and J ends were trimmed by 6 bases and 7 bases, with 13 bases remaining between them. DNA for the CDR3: TGCGCCAGCAATCAGATACAGGGCGGGGAGCTGTTTTTT. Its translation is CASNQIQGGELFF.

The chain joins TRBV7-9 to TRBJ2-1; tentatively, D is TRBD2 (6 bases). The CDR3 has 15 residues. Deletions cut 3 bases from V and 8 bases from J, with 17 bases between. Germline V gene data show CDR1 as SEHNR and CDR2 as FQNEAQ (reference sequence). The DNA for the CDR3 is TGTGCCAGCAGCTTCTCCTCTCGGGAGCCAGATGAGCAGTTCTTC. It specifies CASSFSSREPDEQFF. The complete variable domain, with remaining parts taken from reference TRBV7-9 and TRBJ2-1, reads DTGVSQNPRHKITKRGQNVTFRCDPISEHNRLYWYRQTLGQGPEFLTYFQNEAQLEKSRLLSDRFSAERPKGSFSTLEIQRTEQGDSAMYLCASSFSSREPDEQFFGPGTRLTVL.

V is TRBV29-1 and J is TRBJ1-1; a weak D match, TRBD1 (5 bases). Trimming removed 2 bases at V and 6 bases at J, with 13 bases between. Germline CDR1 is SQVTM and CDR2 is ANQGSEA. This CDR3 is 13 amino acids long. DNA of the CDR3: TGCAGCGTTGAACGGGGGGGGATGGCTGAAGCTTTCTTT. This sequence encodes CSVERGGMAEAFF.

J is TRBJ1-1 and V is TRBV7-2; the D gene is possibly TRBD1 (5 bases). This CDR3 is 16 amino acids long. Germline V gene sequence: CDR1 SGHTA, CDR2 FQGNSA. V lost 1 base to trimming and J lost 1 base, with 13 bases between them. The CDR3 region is CASSLGLGARNTEAFF. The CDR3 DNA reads TGTGCCAGCAGCTTAGGCCTAGGGGCGAGGAACACTGAAGCTTTCTTT.